This is a list of T cell receptor beta chains from one sample in a study of cytomegalovirus exposure and HLA in healthy donors. The repertoire was sequenced with immunoSEQ multiplex PCR; TCRdb's copy has only in-frame clones and lacks some. This table holds 200,000 or so clones, around 81% found once. The material sequenced was PBMCs. Receptors were obtained from a woman between 18 and 29 years old in good health and CMV-seropositive. The CDR3 runs from the conserved cysteine through the conserved F or W. The D gene is left open where the match is weak. Expanded clones are given a class, and other clones once, few, many or no size at all.

D gene	V gene	clone size	J gene	CDR3 DNA	CDR3 protein
-	TRBV29-1	-	TRBJ1-2	TGCAGCGGGGACGGGGGTAACTATGGCTACACCTTC	CSGDGGNYGYTF
-	TRBV5-4	-	TRBJ1-2	TGTGCCAGCAGCGTGGACGGTAACTATGGCTACACCTTC	CASSVDGNYGYTF
-	TRBV19	-	TRBJ2-7	TGTGCCAGTAGTTCAGGGGTCGGCGAGCAGTACTTC	CASSSGVGEQYF
-	TRBV28	-	TRBJ2-7	TGTGCCAGCAGTTCCCCAGGGGTTATTGGCTACGAGCAGTACTTC	CASSSPGVIGYEQYF
TRBD2	TRBV7-2	-	TRBJ2-7	TGTGCCAGCAGCCCCACCGCGGGGGTCTACGAGCAGTACTTC	CASSPTAGVYEQYF
-	TRBV19	few	TRBJ2-1	TGTGCCAGTAGTAGGGTCGCAGGGCTCTCCTACAATGAGCAGTTCTTC	CASSRVAGLSYNEQFF
-	TRBV19	-	TRBJ1-1	TGTGCCAGTAGTATTGGGAGTGGCGAATTCGCTGAAGCTTTCTTT	CASSIGSGEFAEAFF
-	TRBV6-1	-	TRBJ2-1	TGTGCCAGCACCATAGACGCAGGTAGCTACAATGAGCAGTTCTTC	CASTIDAGSYNEQFF
-	TRBV30	-	TRBJ2-1	TGTGCCTGGAGTACTGGGACAAACTCCTACAATGAGCAGTTCTTC	CAWSTGTNSYNEQFF
-	TRBV7-6	once	TRBJ1-1	TGTGCCAGCAGGACGGGAGGGATGAACACTGAAGCTTTCTTT	CASRTGGMNTEAFF
-	TRBV5-6	-	TRBJ1-2	TGTGCCAGCAGCTTCCCGACAGATGGCTACACCTTC	CASSFPTDGYTF
-	TRBV7-3	-	TRBJ2-3	TGTGCCAGCAGCCTACGTGGGACTCCGCAGTATTTT	CASSLRGTPQYF
TRBD1	TRBV5-1	-	TRBJ2-7	TGCGCCAGCAGCCATACGACGGGACAGGGGGCTCGGGAGCAGTACTTC	CASSHTTGQGAREQYF
-	TRBV6-5	-	TRBJ1-2	TGTGCCAGCAGTCTGATCCAGGGTGGGGACTATGGCTACACCTTC	CASSLIQGGDYGYTF
TRBD2	TRBV19	-	TRBJ2-7	TGTGCCAGTAGTACGACTACTAAATCAGGGAGGGTAAGGTACGAGCAGTACTTC	CASSTTTKSGRVRYEQYF
TRBD1	TRBV5-4	-	TRBJ1-1	TGTGCCAGCAGGCCCGGGACAGGAATGACTGAAGCTTTCTTT	CASRPGTGMTEAFF
-	TRBV6-5	-	TRBJ1-2	TGTGCCAGCAGTCGCGTCGGGGATGGCTACACCTTC	CASSRVGDGYTF
TRBD1	TRBV7-2	-	TRBJ1-2	TGTGCCAGCAGCCCACCGGACAGGGGGCGACGAGGCTACACCTTC	CASSPPDRGRRGYTF
-	TRBV4-1	-	TRBJ2-7	TGCGCCAGCAGCCAAGCGAGAGGACGAGGGTTCTACGAGCAGTACTTC	CASSQARGRGFYEQYF
TRBD1	TRBV7-6	-	TRBJ1-5	TGTGCCAGCAGCTACCCCGGGACAGGAAATCAGCCCCAGCATTTT	CASSYPGTGNQPQHF
-	TRBV6-1	few	TRBJ2-7	TGTGCCAGCAGTGATACGACTCGAAACTACGAGCAGTACTTC	CASSDTTRNYEQYF
-	TRBV4-1	-	TRBJ1-2	TGCGCCAGCAGCCAAGAATTGCCGCGGGGCAGACCCTATGGCTACACCTTC	CASSQELPRGRPYGYTF
TRBD1	TRBV28	few	TRBJ1-1	TGTGCCAGCAGTCCTCGGACAGGGGGGAACACTGAAGCTTTCTTT	CASSPRTGGNTEAFF
TRBD1	TRBV9	-	TRBJ2-6	TGTGCCAGCAGCTCTGGACAGGGGGCGCCGGGGGCCAACGTCCTGACTTTC	CASSSGQGAPGANVLTF
TRBD2	TRBV7-2	-	TRBJ2-1	TGTGCCAGCAGCCCGGGCGGGGGGGCTTTTGAGCAGTTCTTC	CASSPGGGAFEQFF
TRBD2	TRBV10-3	-	TRBJ2-1	TGTGCCACGATGACTAGCGGGGAGAGCTCCTACAATGAGCAGTTCTTC	CATMTSGESSYNEQFF
TRBD1	TRBV5-1	-	TRBJ1-2	TGCGCCAGCAGCGACCCTCCGGGACAGGCCAGTGGCTACACCTTC	CASSDPPGQASGYTF
TRBD2	TRBV10-1	-	TRBJ2-3	TGCGCCAGCAGTGAGTCGGTGACTAGCGGCACAGATACGCAGTATTTT	CASSESVTSGTDTQYF
TRBD2	TRBV2	once	TRBJ2-7	TGTGCCAGCAGGGGACTAGCGGGCTCCTACGAGCAGTACTTC	CASRGLAGSYEQYF
-	TRBV14	once	TRBJ1-1	TGTGCCAGCAGCCCGCGGGGGGGGAACACTGAAGCTTTCTTT	CASSPRGGNTEAFF
-	TRBV5-1	-	TRBJ2-7	TGCGCCAGCAGCTTGGAGGCGGTGTCCTACGAGCAGTACTTC	CASSLEAVSYEQYF
-	TRBV19	-	TRBJ1-1	TGTGCCAGTAGCTCAGGGATAGCGGGCACTGAAGCTTTCTTT	CASSSGIAGTEAFF
-	TRBV6-5	-	TRBJ1-1	TGTGCCAGCAGTTTAACAGGGAACACTGAAGCTTTCTTT	CASSLTGNTEAFF
TRBD2	TRBV5-1	-	TRBJ2-3	TGCGCCAGCAGCTCCACCAGCGGGGAAGATACGCAGTATTTT	CASSSTSGEDTQYF
TRBD1	TRBV7-7	once	TRBJ2-1	TGTGCTATCGGGACAGGGGTATCATACAATGAGCAGTTCTTC	CAIGTGVSYNEQFF
TRBD1	TRBV6-5	-	TRBJ2-4	TGTGCCACCTGGGGACAGGGCATCAACATTCAGTACTTC	CATWGQGINIQYF
TRBD2	TRBV11-2	few	TRBJ2-7	TGTGCCAGCAGCCCGGGGCGGGGGGCAGGGAAATACGAGCAGTACTTC	CASSPGRGAGKYEQYF
TRBD2	TRBV29-1	-	TRBJ2-1	TGCAGCGTTGGGGGACTAGCGGGGGGGCAGCATGAGCAGTTCTTC	CSVGGLAGGQHEQFF
-	TRBV6-1	-	TRBJ1-2	TGTGCCAGCAGTCGACAGATTGTGTGGGTCTACACCTTC	CASSRQIVWVYTF
TRBD2	TRBV7-6	-	TRBJ2-1	TGTGCCAGCAGCCCCGGACTAGCGGTAAACAATGAGCAGTTCTTC	CASSPGLAVNNEQFF